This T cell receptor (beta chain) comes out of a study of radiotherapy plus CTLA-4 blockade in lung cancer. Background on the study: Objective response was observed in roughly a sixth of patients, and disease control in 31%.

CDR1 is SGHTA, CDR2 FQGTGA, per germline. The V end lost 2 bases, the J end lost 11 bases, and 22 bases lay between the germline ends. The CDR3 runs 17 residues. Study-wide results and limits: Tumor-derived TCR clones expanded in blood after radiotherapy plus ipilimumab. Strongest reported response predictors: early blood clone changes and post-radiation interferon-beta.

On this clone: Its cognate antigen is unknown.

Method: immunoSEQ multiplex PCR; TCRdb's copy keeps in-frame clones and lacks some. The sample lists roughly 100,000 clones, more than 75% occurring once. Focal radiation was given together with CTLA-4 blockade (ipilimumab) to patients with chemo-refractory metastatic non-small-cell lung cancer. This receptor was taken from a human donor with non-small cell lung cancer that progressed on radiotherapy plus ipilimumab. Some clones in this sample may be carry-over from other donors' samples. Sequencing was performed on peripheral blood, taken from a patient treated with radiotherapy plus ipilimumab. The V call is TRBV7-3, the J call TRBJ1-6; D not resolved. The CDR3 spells CASSLLPQAPRRPPLHF. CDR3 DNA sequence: TGTGCCAGCAGCTTATTACCCCAGGCTCCTAGACGCCCACCCCTCCACTTT.